Listed here are 28 T cell receptor beta chains from one sample, sequenced in a study of Ad26.COV2.S vaccination and SARS-CoV-2 variants. As for treatment: roughly 18 received Ad26.COV2.S at low or high dose, single or two shots; a few received placebo; per-sample allocation not given. Samples were taken on day 63 after the first vaccine or placebo injection. Produced via immunoSEQ multiplex PCR; TCRdb's table is partial and in-frame only. The sample includes around 300,000 clones, 90% seen only once; the top ten take about 5%. Sequencing was performed on peripheral blood, taken in a trial of Ad26.COV2.S vaccine versus placebo. These receptors originate from a person between 18 and 65 years old who received the Ad26.COV2.S COVID-19 vaccine or a placebo.

The CDR3 DNA sequence: TGTGCCAGCAGCTCCCGTGGTCAGGGGACTAATGAAAAACTGTTTTTT. Translating it yields CASSSRGQGTNEKLFF. The V and J genes are TRBV7-6 and TRBJ1-4, with D possibly TRBD1 on 6 matching bases. Germline CDR1 is SGHVS and CDR2 is FNYEAQ. Trimming shortened V by 4 bases and J by 2 bases, and 14 bases separated the two germline ends. The CDR3 runs 16 residues.

The chain uses TRBV6-6 and TRBJ1-5; D gene uncertain. Germline values: CDR1 MNHNY, CDR2 SVGAGI (reference sequence). V lost 5 bases to trimming and J lost 1 base, with 12 bases between them. The CDR3 covers 15 residues. CDR3 protein: CASSKLPESNQPQHF. CDR3 in DNA: TGTGCCAGCAGTAAACTCCCTGAGAGCAATCAGCCCCAGCATTTT.

In its sample, this clone was seen a few times. The gene calls are TRBV24-1 and TRBJ2-2; 8 nucleotides align to TRBD1. Germline V gives CDR1 KGHDR, CDR2 SFDVKD. This CDR3 spans 16 amino acids. The V and J ends lost 3 bases and 6 bases, in that order; junction bases with no gene match: 8. DNA of the CDR3: TGTGCCACCAGTGATATGACAGGGGAGCACCCCGGGGAGCTGTTTTTT. This gives the protein CATSDMTGEHPGELFF.

This sequence joins TRBV2 and TRBJ2-7; the D call may be TRBD1 or TRBD2 (5 bases each). Per the germline V gene, CDR1 is SNHLY and CDR2 is FYNNEI. The CDR3 sequence is 13 residues long. The V gene lost 5 bases and the J gene lost 0 bases, with 8 bases spanning the gap. The CDR3 DNA reads as TGTGCCAGCAGTTGGGGGTTCTCCTACGAGCAGTACTTC. As protein: CASSWGFSYEQYF.

Comment on this clone: At one end the junction does not follow the germline gene, possibly because of a read error. The gene calls are TRBV29-1 and TRBJ1-2; TRBD1 might be the D (5 bases). Germline CDR1 SQVTM, CDR2 ANQGSEA. This CDR3 has 16 amino acids. Here the CDR3 DNA reads TGCAGCCTTGACGGAGCGGGGCAGGCTTCAAACTATGGCTACACCTTC. As protein: CSLDGAGQASNYGYTF.

This sequence joins TRBV4-2 and TRBJ2-7; TRBD2 matches 7 bases. Unmatched junction bases numbered 8, after V lost 3 bases and J lost 6 bases. This CDR3 has 14 residues. The germline CDR1 and CDR2 sequences are LGHNA and YNFKEQ. The CDR3 loop is CASSQESGIREQYV. CDR3 coding DNA: TGTGCCAGCAGCCAGGAGAGCGGGATTCGCGAGCAGTACGTC.

The V call is TRBV25-1, the J call TRBJ2-2, with 7 bases aligning to TRBD1. Trimming removed 4 bases from V and 0 bases from J; junction bases left unmatched: 11. Germline assignment: CDR1 MGHDK and CDR2 SYGVNS. The CDR3 is 18 residues long. Here the CDR3 reads CASSARGTVYPNTGELFF. DNA for the CDR3: TGTGCCAGCAGTGCTCGAGGGACAGTTTACCCGAACACCGGGGAGCTGTTTTTT.

The rearrangement links TRBV2 to TRBJ2-1, with TRBD2 matching 12 bases. Germline V gene sequence: CDR1 SNHLY, CDR2 FYNNEI. The V segment lost 6 bases and the J segment 12 bases; nucleotides outside the gene matches: 6. The CDR3 is 13 residues long. DNA of the CDR3: TGTGCCAGCAGCCTCGGACTAGCGGGAATGCAGTTCTTC. Residues: CASSLGLAGMQFF.

This sequence joins TRBV6-5 and TRBJ1-2; TRBD1 is a possible D gene (6 bases). This CDR3 has 16 residues. Germline CDR1 is MNHEY and CDR2 is SVGAGI. V was trimmed by 2 bases and J by 4 bases, leaving 17 bases between them. CDR3 sequence (DNA): TGTGCCAGCAGTTACCACTCGTCCGGACAGTTCTATGGCTACACCTTC. It encodes CASSYHSSGQFYGYTF.

On this clone: Different DNA sequences within this sample yield the same CDR3. The chain carries TRBV9 and TRBJ1-4; possible D gene TRBD1, 5 bases. The CDR3 totals 15 residues. Per the germline V gene, CDR1 is SGDLS and CDR2 is YYNGEE. Trimming pared 3 bases from V and 2 bases from J, leaving 11 bases between. The CDR3 region is CASSGGGSTNEKLFF. The DNA for the CDR3 is TGTGCCAGCAGCGGTGGGGGAAGTACTAATGAAAAACTGTTTTTT.

The chain joins TRBV11-2 to TRBJ2-2; D perhaps matches TRBD2 (6 bases). CDR3 length equals 16 residues. From germline, CDR1 is SGHAT and CDR2 FQNNGV. Trimming removed 4 bases at V and 2 bases at J, with 14 bases between. Here the CDR3 DNA reads TGTGCCAGCAGCTCAGGGCGGGAAGGAAACACCGGGGAGCTGTTTTTT. It codes for CASSSGREGNTGELFF.

This clone occurred a few times. This chain joins TRBV7-2 and TRBJ2-7, with D uncertain. CDR1 SGHTA and CDR2 FQGNSA come from the germline V gene. The V and J ends lost 3 bases and 2 bases respectively, with 8 bases between them. The CDR3 sequence is 13 residues long. This CDR3 is CASSFERAYEQYV. The DNA for the CDR3 is TGTGCCAGCAGCTTTGAGAGAGCCTACGAGCAGTACGTC.

J is TRBJ1-6 and V is TRBV2; no reliable D call. The CDR3 sequence is 12 residues long. The germline V gene has CDR1 SNHLY and CDR2 FYNNEI. Trimming took off 4 bases at V and 8 bases at J, with 6 bases between the two ends. CDR3 in DNA: TGTGCCAGCAGTGTGGATTATTCACCCCTCCACTTT. Residues: CASSVDYSPLHF.

The chain carries TRBV7-9 and TRBJ1-2; 7 nucleotides match TRBD1. The CDR3 has 16 amino acids. Losses at the gene ends were 5 bases for V and 0 bases for J; bases not matched to a gene: 9. The germline V gene has CDR1 SEHNR and CDR2 FQNEAQ (reference sequence). In DNA, the CDR3 is TGTGCCAGCAGCCTCGGGACAGAAGAGGCTAACTATGGCTACACCTTC. It codes for CASSLGTEEANYGYTF.

The chain recombines TRBV7-9 with TRBJ1-2, with D possibly TRBD1 on 6 matching bases. Trimming removed 1 base from V and 5 bases from J, with 20 bases in between. There are 17 residues in the CDR3. CDR1 is SEHNR and CDR2 is FQNEAQ in the germline V gene (reference sequence). This CDR3 is CASSLEVPDSSVYGYTF. As DNA, the CDR3 is TGTGCCAGCAGCTTAGAAGTTCCGGACAGCTCTGTTTATGGCTACACCTTC.

V and J are TRBV2 and TRBJ2-2, with D hard to call. V was cut by 7 bases and J by 7 bases, with 16 bases left in between. Germline lookup yields CDR1 SNHLY and CDR2 FYNNEI. The length of the CDR3 is 14 residues. Written as DNA, the CDR3 is TGTGCCAGCAAAGTGGAATGGAAGGACGGGGAGCTGTTTTTT. Translated: CASKVEWKDGELFF.

V usage is TRBV19 and J usage is TRBJ1-1; D is ambiguous. V was trimmed by 7 bases and J by 0 bases, leaving 12 bases between them. Germline lookup yields CDR1 LNHDA and CDR2 SQIVND (reference sequence). The CDR3 is 14 amino acids. The CDR3 nucleotides are TGTGCCAGTACCCCCAACCGTCTGAACACTGAAGCTTTCTTT. It is translated as CASTPNRLNTEAFF.

This chain uses TRBV21-1 with TRBJ2-3; the listed D gene, TRBD1, was not tested against the DNA. TRBV21-1 is assigned pseudogene status. The CDR3 runs to 17 residues. The CDR3 loop is CASSDFPGQGFADTQYF. The CDR3 DNA reads as TGTGCCAGCAGCGATTTCCCGGGACAGGGATTCGCCGATACGCAGTATTTT.

This chain joins TRBV11-3 and TRBJ1-1; D perhaps matches TRBD1 (6 bases). CDR3 length equals 15 residues. Between the trimmed V and J ends, which lost 0 bases and 0 bases, there was a span of 8 bases. The germline gives CDR1 SGHNT, CDR2 YENEEA. In nucleotides, the CDR3 is TGTGCCAGCAGCTTAGAAGACAGGTTGAACACTGAAGCTTTCTTT. It encodes CASSLEDRLNTEAFF. The full variable domain, rest sourced from reference TRBV11-3 and TRBJ1-1, is EAGVVQSPRYKIIEKKQPVAFWCNPISGHNTLYWYLQNLGQGPELLIRYENEEAVDDSQLPKDRFSAERLKGVDSTLKIQPAELGDSAVYLCASSLEDRLNTEAFFGQGTRLTVV.

The chain uses TRBV6-5 and TRBJ2-1; 11 bases fit TRBD2. The CDR3 is 15 amino acids. Germline V lookup: CDR1 MNHEY, CDR2 SVGAGI. Germline trimming cut 5 bases from V and 5 bases from J; bases unmatched to any gene: 5. CDR3 DNA: TGTGCCAGCAGTCCCCCACTAGCGGGGGACAATGAGCAGTTCTTC. This gives the protein CASSPPLAGDNEQFF.

The CDR3, as DNA: TGTGCCAGCAGCCAAGAGGCCTTGGGGGGGAGGGTGGCTTTCTTT. It encodes CASSQEALGGRVAFF. This chain connects TRBV3-1 (or the pseudogene TRBV3-2) to TRBJ1-1; TRBD1 might be the D (5 bases). The CDR3 has 15 residues. CDR1 and CDR2 (germline): LGHDT, YNNKEL (reference sequence). With 0 bases removed from V and 11 bases from J, the gap between germline ends came to 19 bases.

The chain employs TRBV28 and TRBJ1-5, with 9 bases identical to TRBD1. V gave up 6 bases and J gave up 8 bases; unmatched junction bases: 5. Germline V gene lookup returns CDR1 MDHEN and CDR2 SYDVKM. The CDR3 is 13 residues long. The CDR3 reads CASRETGGKPQHF. In DNA form, the CDR3 reads TGTGCCAGCAGGGAGACAGGGGGAAAGCCCCAGCATTTT.

V gene TRBV7-2 combines with J gene TRBJ2-7, with 11 bases lining up with TRBD2. CDR3 size: 16 residues. Trimming cost V 5 bases and J 2 bases; bases outside gene matches: 8. Germline CDR1 and CDR2: SGHTA and FQGNSA. CDR3 in amino acids: CASSPILLAGAYEQYF. CDR3 coding DNA: TGTGCCAGCAGCCCTATCCTACTAGCGGGGGCCTACGAGCAGTACTTC.

The genes are TRBV4-3 and TRBJ1-5; D unclear. Germline CDR1 LGHNA, CDR2 YSLEER. The CDR3 consists of 19 residues. With 0 bases removed from V and 0 bases from J, the gap between germline ends came to 18 bases. CDR3 in amino acids: CASSQEVSRTASSNQPQHF. The CDR3 coding sequence is TGCGCCAGCAGCCAAGAAGTGTCGAGGACTGCTAGTAGCAATCAGCCCCAGCATTTT.

V gene TRBV7-8 combines with J gene TRBJ2-7; perhaps TRBD1 as D (6 bases). Germline CDR1 and CDR2: SGHVS and FQNEAQ. Trimming pared 5 bases from V and 0 bases from J, leaving 17 bases between. The length of the CDR3 is 16 residues. The CDR3 nucleotides are TGTGCCAGCAGCCTCCCCGTGGGGGCGGCCTCCTACGAGCAGTACTTC. Its protein is CASSLPVGAASYEQYF.

The V call is TRBV7-9, the J call TRBJ1-3; 8 bases are shared with TRBD1. J was trimmed by 0 bases and V by 5 bases; bases with no gene match: 9. Germline V gene lookup returns CDR1 SEHNR and CDR2 FQNEAQ (reference sequence). The CDR3 totals 17 residues. The CDR3 region is CASSPIGQGSSGNTIYF. The CDR3 region has the DNA TGTGCCAGCAGCCCTATCGGACAGGGTTCCTCTGGAAACACCATATATTTT.

J is TRBJ1-2 and V is TRBV2, with D unclear. V was pared by 0 bases and J by 8 bases, with 28 bases between. This CDR3 has 19 amino acids. Per germline, CDR1 SNHLY and CDR2 FYNNEI. The CDR3 protein is CASSEAHFPSKNQRQGYTF. The CDR3 region has the DNA TGTGCCAGCAGTGAAGCGCATTTCCCTTCTAAAAACCAACGGCAGGGCTACACCTTC.

About this clone: Other DNA sequences from this sample encode an identical CDR3 as well. V gene TRBV7-2 combines with J gene TRBJ2-3; 7 positions agree with TRBD2. CDR3 length equals 14 residues. Germline lookup yields CDR1 SGHTA and CDR2 FQGNSA. Trimming removed 3 bases from V and 0 bases from J; junction bases left unmatched: 0. CDR3 region: CASSFSGSTDTQYF. As DNA, the CDR3 is TGTGCCAGCAGCTTTAGCGGGAGCACAGATACGCAGTATTTT. Variable domain in full (rest from reference TRBV7-2 and TRBJ2-3): GAGVSQSPSNKVTEKGKDVELRCDPISGHTALYWYRQSLGQGLEFLIYFQGNSAPDKSGLPSDRFSAERTGGSVSTLTIQRTQQEDSAVYLCASSFSGSTDTQYFGPGTRLTVL.